The present T cell receptor (beta chain) was sequenced within a study of T cell changes during pregnancy in multiple sclerosis. Method: immunoSEQ multiplex PCR; TCRdb's copy keeps in-frame clones and lacks some. The table records roughly 60,000 clones, around 95% of them present only once. CDR1 and CDR2 from the germline V gene are SNHLY and FYNNEI. This CDR3 contains 15 residues. With 6 bases removed from V and 0 bases from J, the gap between germline ends came to 12 bases. The chain carries TRBV2 and TRBJ1-5; D possibly corresponds to TRBD1 (6 bases). This TCR derives from a female donor with multiple sclerosis, enrolled in a pregnancy study. The sequencing used CD4+ T cells from peripheral blood mononuclear cells, collected before pregnancy. CDR3 DNA: TGTGCCAGCAGCCAGGGGACGAATAGCAATCAGCCCCAGCATTTT. Translated: CASSQGTNSNQPQHF.